This T cell receptor beta chain is from a study of metastatic and nonmetastatic thyroid tumors. Study background: From malignant and benign thyroid patients, repertoires in blood and in tumor or nodule tissue were compared. The study, taken as a whole, reports: Across blood and tumor, TCR beta diversity in malignant thyroid tumors was reportedly significantly higher than in benign nodules.

This clone was found many times. The antigen is unknown. V dropped 2 bases and J dropped 3 bases, with 9 bases sitting between them. Germline values: CDR1 SGHTA, CDR2 FQGNSA. The CDR3 runs 14 residues. TCRdb reanalyzed the PCR reads with MiXCR. The table has approximately 58,000 clones, 20% seen once. Thyroid surgery was performed in patients who had received no treatment beforehand. The material sequenced was blood. V is TRBV7-2 and J is TRBJ2-3, with D possibly being TRBD1 (5 bases). The clonotype comes from a female donor with papillary thyroid cancer or a benign thyroid nodule (not recorded which). Some clones in this sample may be carry-over from other donors' samples. CDR3 loop: CASSLLGPTDTQYF. CDR3 coding DNA: TGTGCCAGCAGCTTATTGGGGCCAACAGATACGCAGTATTTT.